This section outlines one T cell receptor (beta chain) sequence together with its context. Allocation to cohorts depended on clinical history reported by the participants. The data were produced by immunoSEQ multiplex PCR, yet TCRdb's version contains in-frame clones alone and is incomplete. The data show more than 300,000 clones, with approximately 90% seen just once and approximately 5.2% held by the top ten. This sample is drawn from a study of blood T cell repertoires in COVID-19. In the study overall: Some COVID-19 samples were acute and others convalescent; all came from the United States, Italy and Spain. Sources were T cells, B-cell-depleted T cells, or PBMCs; the material itself was cDNA or gDNA.

The CDR3 is 15 amino acids. V shed 8 bases, J shed 2 bases, and the junction held 10 bases outside the gene matches. Germline V lookup: CDR1 SNHLY, CDR2 FYNNEI. Material: PBMCs or T cells enriched from blood (not recorded which). This chain connects TRBV2 to TRBJ1-2; TRBD1 agrees at 8 bases. The TCR comes from a woman in her thirties who had recovered from COVID-19. DNA of the CDR3: TGTGCCAGCCCTCCCCCCAGGGGGCGGAACTATGGCTACACCTTC. This translates into CASPPPRGRNYGYTF.